The 32 T cell receptor beta chains reported below all come from one sample, sequenced in a study of control samples from healthy donors and cancer patients. TCRdb's copy holds only in-frame clones and misses some; the assay was immunoSEQ multiplex PCR. The table has roughly 100,000 clones, around 88% seen once. Sequencing was done on a sample of blood. All receptors come from a man aged 25 to 45 in good health.

CDR3 in amino acids: CASSQYSGTTNTGELFF. The CDR3 coding sequence is TGCGCCAGCAGCCAGTATAGCGGGACTACGAACACCGGGGAGCTGTTTTTT. This rearrangement joins TRBV4-1 to TRBJ2-2; 8 bases are shared with TRBD2. V was pared by 3 bases and J by 0 bases, with 6 bases of the junction left unmatched. The CDR3 runs to 17 residues. Germline lookup yields CDR1 MGHRA and CDR2 YSYEKL.

The V gene is TRBV30, the J gene TRBJ2-1, with unresolved D. V was cut by 3 bases and J by 6 bases, with 9 bases left in between. The CDR3 is 12 residues long. Germline assignment: CDR1 GTSNPN and CDR2 SVGIG (reference sequence). CDR3 sequence (DNA): TGTGCCTGGAGCCAGTCCGGCAATGAGCAGTTCTTC. As protein: CAWSQSGNEQFF.

The chain recombines TRBV19 with TRBJ2-7, with D hard to call. The CDR3 contains 13 residues. CDR1 and CDR2 from the germline V gene are LNHDA and SQIVND (reference sequence). The V end was cut by 3 bases, the J end by 4 bases, with 10 bases between. The CDR3 region has the DNA TGTGCCAGTAGTATGTCGGCACCGTACGAGCAGTACTTC. This gives the protein CASSMSAPYEQYF. Full variable domain (outside the CDR3, taken from reference TRBV19 and TRBJ2-7): DGGITQSPKYLFRKEGQNVTLSCEQNLNHDAMYWYRQDPGQGLRLIYYSQIVNDFQKGDIAEGYSVSREKKESFPLTVTSAQKNPTAFYLCASSMSAPYEQYFGPGTRLTVT.

This clone has just one count. The rearrangement uses TRBV29-1 and TRBJ2-3; 8 bases fit TRBD1. The V and J ends lost 3 bases and 6 bases, in that order; junction bases with no gene match: 17. The CDR3 is 17 amino acids. The germline V gene has CDR1 SQVTM and CDR2 ANQGSEA. CDR3 in DNA: TGCAGCGTTGAGGGGGTGGCCTCGGCAGGGGGCGACGATACGCAGTATTTT. Protein: CSVEGVASAGGDDTQYF.

The chain employs TRBV25-1 and TRBJ1-2; perhaps TRBD1 as D (5 bases). Germline assignment: CDR1 MGHDK and CDR2 SYGVNS. Trimming stripped 4 bases from V and 8 bases from J, with 17 bases between. This CDR3 contains 14 residues. As DNA, the CDR3 is TGTGCCAGCAGTGGAGCAGGGTATCTGGAGGGCTACACCTTC. This codes for CASSGAGYLEGYTF.

This clone was seen once. This chain links TRBV5-1 with TRBJ2-1; D call uncertain. With 0 bases removed from V and 6 bases from J, the gap between germline ends came to 19 bases. CDR1 is SGHRS and CDR2 is YFSETQ in the germline V gene. The CDR3 contains 17 residues. The CDR3 loop is CASSLVVAGPTINEQFF. The CDR3 DNA reads TGCGCCAGCAGCTTGGTAGTGGCCGGGCCAACAATCAATGAGCAGTTCTTC.

V and J are TRBV9 and TRBJ2-2; D unresolved. CDR1 and CDR2 (germline): SGDLS, YYNGEE. V shed 1 base and J shed 2 bases, with 6 bases lying between them. The CDR3 extends over 14 amino acids. This CDR3 reads CASSVSTNTGELFF. CDR3 DNA: TGTGCCAGCAGCGTATCTACTAACACCGGGGAGCTGTTTTTT.

This clone has just a few counts. V and J are TRBV6-4 and TRBJ2-3, with a tentative D call TRBD2 (5 bases). The CDR3 is 14 amino acids. The V end lost 3 bases, the J end lost 8 bases, and 15 bases lay between the germline ends. CDR1 and CDR2 (germline): MRHNA, SNTAGT. The CDR3 spells CASSDRPAGSTQYF. The CDR3 bases are TGTGCCAGCAGTGATCGCCCCGCGGGCTCTACGCAGTATTTT.

With regard to this clone: Other DNA variants within this sample encode the same CDR3. The chain recombines TRBV20-1 with TRBJ2-1, with D perhaps given as TRBD1 or TRBD2 (5 bases each). This CDR3 region has 11 residues. The V gene's germline CDR1 is DFQATT and CDR2 SNEGSKA (reference sequence). Trimming pared 1 base from V and 8 bases from J, leaving 6 bases between. The CDR3 region has the DNA TGCAGTGCTAGAGGAGGGGATGAGCAGTTCTTC. This gives the protein CSARGGDEQFF.

The chain has TRBV9 and TRBJ1-6, with D perhaps matching TRBD1 (6 bases). V shed 1 base and J shed 6 bases, with 8 bases lying between them. Germline CDR1 reads SGDLS; CDR2 reads YYNGEE. This CDR3 spans 14 amino acids. CDR3 loop: CASSVRDTNSPLHF. DNA for the CDR3: TGTGCCAGCAGCGTAAGGGACACTAATTCACCCCTCCACTTT.

The chain recombines TRBV30 with TRBJ1-5; D not resolved. This CDR3 is built from 13 residues. Germline V lookup: CDR1 GTSNPN, CDR2 SVGIG (reference sequence). The germline V and J ends were trimmed by 4 bases and 4 bases, with 11 bases remaining between them. Here the CDR3 DNA reads TGTGCCTGGACGCGTTCCGTGAATCAGCCCCAGCATTTT. It translates to CAWTRSVNQPQHF.

The chain has TRBV11-3 and TRBJ2-3, with D possibly TRBD2 on 5 matching bases. V dropped 9 bases and J dropped 0 bases, with 7 bases sitting between them. CDR1 is SGHNT, CDR2 YENEEA, per germline. This CDR3 is 12 amino acids long. CDR3 amino acids: CASSESTDTQYF. CDR3 in DNA: TGTGCCAGTAGCGAGAGCACAGATACGCAGTATTTT.

V gene TRBV27 combines with J gene TRBJ2-7; a weak D match, TRBD1 (6 bases). This CDR3 is built from 13 residues. Germline CDR1 MNHEY, CDR2 SMNVEV (reference sequence). Between the trimmed V and J ends, which lost 5 bases and 7 bases, there was a span of 15 bases. CDR3 nucleotide sequence: TGTGCCAGCAGTCGTGGACCCCAGGGGGAGCAGTACTTC. This translates into CASSRGPQGEQYF.

This chain joins TRBV14 and TRBJ1-1, with D unclear. The V gene's germline CDR1 is SGHDN and CDR2 FVKESK. The germline V and J ends were trimmed by 2 bases and 1 base, with 11 bases remaining between them. The CDR3 contains 15 residues. The CDR3 DNA reads TGTGCCAGCAGCCAATTTTCGAACAGGAACACTGAAGCTTTCTTT. It codes for CASSQFSNRNTEAFF.

The genes are TRBV5-6 and TRBJ1-2; 8 positions match TRBD1. CDR3 size: 16 residues. Germline lookup yields CDR1 SGHDT and CDR2 YYEEEE. V lost 0 bases to trimming and J lost 5 bases; unmatched junction nucleotides: 9. The CDR3 nucleotides read TGTGCCAGCAGCTTGGCAATGAGGACAGGGCGGTATGGCTACACCTTC. Amino acids: CASSLAMRTGRYGYTF. The full variable domain, its missing parts supplied by reference TRBV5-6 and TRBJ1-2, is DAGVTQSPTHLIKTRGQQVTLRCSPKSGHDTVSWYQQALGQGPQFIFQYYEEEERQRGNFPDRFSGHQFPNYSSELNVNALLLGDSALYLCASSLAMRTGRYGYTFGSGTRLTVV.

This clone was detected a few times. V and J are TRBV15 and TRBJ2-1; TRBD1 matches 8 bases. This CDR3 contains 15 residues. The germline V gene encodes CDR1 LNHNV and CDR2 YYDKDF (reference sequence). V was pared by 0 bases and J by 8 bases, with 6 bases of the junction left unmatched. In DNA form, the CDR3 reads TGTGCCACCAGCAGAGATCCGGGACAGGTGGATGAGCAGTTCTTC. Its protein product is CATSRDPGQVDEQFF.

V gene TRBV5-6 combines with J gene TRBJ1-2, with 8 bases identical to TRBD1. The CDR3 is 12 residues long. V was clipped by 4 bases and J by 8 bases; unmatched bases: 4. From germline, CDR1 is SGHDT and CDR2 YYEEEE. The DNA for the CDR3 is TGTGCCAGCAGCCTCTGGACAGGGGGCTACACCTTC. Its protein product is CASSLWTGGYTF.

The sample holds one count of this clone. The chain recombines TRBV29-1 with TRBJ1-1; TRBD1 aligns across 8 bases. CDR3 length: 13 residues. Losses at the gene ends were 7 bases for V and 3 bases for J; bases not matched to a gene: 7. Germline V gene data show CDR1 as SQVTM and CDR2 as ANQGSEA. CDR3 region: CSARTGTDTEAFF. The CDR3 nucleotides are TGCAGCGCCCGGACAGGGACGGACACTGAAGCTTTCTTT.

This chain joins TRBV3-1 (or the pseudogene TRBV3-2) and TRBJ2-7, with no clear D. V was shortened by 0 bases and J by 2 bases, with 8 bases between the two germline ends. This CDR3 spans 14 amino acids. Germline V gene sequence: CDR1 LGHDT, CDR2 YNNKEL (reference sequence). Here the CDR3 DNA reads TGTGCCAGCAGCCAAGAAGGCCGCACCTACGAGCAGTACTTC. Its protein is CASSQEGRTYEQYF.

The V gene is TRBV10-3, the J gene TRBJ2-3, with 7 positions matching TRBD2. This CDR3 spans 14 amino acids. Germline loops: CDR1 ENHRY, CDR2 SYGVKD. Trimming took 7 bases from V and 3 from J; bases not matched to a gene: 7. This CDR3 is CAIKKGGDTDTQYF. The CDR3 coding sequence is TGTGCCATCAAAAAGGGAGGGGATACAGATACGCAGTATTTT.

The chain links TRBV5-1 to TRBJ1-5; 9 bases line up with TRBD1. V shed 2 bases, J shed 7 bases, and the junction held 13 bases outside the gene matches. Germline V gene lookup returns CDR1 SGHRS and CDR2 YFSETQ. The CDR3 runs 17 residues. As DNA, the CDR3 is TGCGCCAGCAGCTTTCTCGGGGGGGACAGGGACCGGCAGCCCCAGCATTTT. Translated, it gives CASSFLGGDRDRQPQHF.

This rearrangement joins TRBV6-5 to TRBJ1-6, with a tentative D call TRBD1 (6 bases). V was trimmed by 0 bases and J by 6 bases, leaving 9 bases between them. The CDR3 spans 15 residues. Germline loops: CDR1 MNHEY, CDR2 SVGAGI. CDR3: CASSYSRGGNSPLHF. CDR3 coding DNA: TGTGCCAGCAGTTACTCCAGAGGGGGTAATTCACCCCTCCACTTT.

This chain links TRBV5-4 with TRBJ1-1; 7 bases match TRBD1. The CDR3 covers 16 residues. Germline trimming cut 4 bases from V and 0 bases from J; bases unmatched to any gene: 9. CDR1 and CDR2 (germline): SGHNT, YYREEE (reference sequence). CDR3 bases: TGTGCCAGCAGCAACGACAGGGACCCAATGAACACTGAAGCTTTCTTT. This gives the protein CASSNDRDPMNTEAFF.

V is TRBV28 and J is TRBJ1-1; TRBD1 is a possible D gene (5 bases). This CDR3 comprises 13 residues. From germline, CDR1 is MDHEN and CDR2 SYDVKM. V lost 2 bases and J lost 8, with 12 bases in between. The CDR3 nucleotides are TGTGCCAGCAGTTTACGGGCAGGGTACGAAGCTTTCTTT. It is translated as CASSLRAGYEAFF. The whole variable domain, remainder taken from reference TRBV28 and TRBJ1-1, is DVKVTQSSRYLVKRTGEKVFLECVQDMDHENMFWYRQDPGLGLRLIYFSYDVKMKEKGDIPEGYSVSREKKERFSLILESASTNQTSMYLCASSLRAGYEAFFGQGTRLTVV.

This clone has more than one count but fewer than ten. This chain joins TRBV30 and TRBJ1-1; D gene unclear. CDR1 GTSNPN and CDR2 SVGIG come from the germline V gene (reference sequence). Trimming left V 0 bases short and J 3 bases short, with 8 bases between. The CDR3 is made up of 13 amino acids. The DNA of the CDR3 is TGTGCCTGGAGTGTTACGTGGGACACTGAAGCTTTCTTT. It encodes CAWSVTWDTEAFF.

The genes are TRBV7-9 and TRBJ1-2; TRBD1 is a possible D gene (6 bases). The V gene lost 6 bases and the J gene lost 7 bases, with 18 bases spanning the gap. The CDR3 extends over 14 amino acids. Per germline, CDR1 SEHNR and CDR2 FQNEAQ (reference sequence). CDR3 amino acids: CASRIAGERSGYTF. In DNA, the CDR3 is TGTGCCAGCAGGATTGCAGGGGAACGTTCTGGCTACACCTTC.

This clone was observed a few times. The rearrangement links TRBV19 to TRBJ1-5; 8 positions match TRBD1. This CDR3 spans 14 amino acids. CDR1 LNHDA and CDR2 SQIVND come from the germline V gene (reference sequence). J was trimmed by 7 bases and V by 3 bases; bases with no gene match: 5. The CDR3 DNA reads as TGTGCCAGTAGTATCACAGGGGGAAGACAGCCCCAGCATTTT. Translated, it gives CASSITGGRQPQHF.

This clone has just one count. The rearrangement joins TRBV5-6 to TRBJ2-5; D assignment may be TRBD1 or TRBD2 (6 bases each). Looked up from germline, CDR1 is SGHDT and CDR2 is YYEEEE. The germline V and J ends were trimmed by 7 bases and 2 bases, with 27 bases remaining between them. The CDR3 totals 18 residues. The CDR3, as DNA: TGTGCCAGCGGATCTTCGCACACACGGGGGCGGAGACAAGAGACCCAGTACTTC. This encodes CASGSSHTRGRRQETQYF.

The J gene is TRBJ1-6, the V gene TRBV7-3; D is undetermined. In germline, CDR1 is SGHTA, CDR2 FQGTGA. There are 15 residues in the CDR3. Between the trimmed V and J ends, which lost 1 base and 9 bases, there was a span of 13 bases. CDR3 DNA: TGTGCCAGCAGCTTAAGCGTCAGCAGTGTTTCACCCCTCCACTTT. The encoded protein is CASSLSVSSVSPLHF.

The V and J genes are TRBV19 and TRBJ2-1; TRBD2 matches at 9 bases. This CDR3 has 17 amino acids. CDR1 is LNHDA, CDR2 SQIVND, per germline (reference sequence). V shed 3 bases, J shed 2 bases, and the junction held 8 bases outside the gene matches. The CDR3 nucleotides read TGTGCCAGTAGTATCTACGGGACTAGCATGGCCTACAATGAGCAGTTCTTC. Encoded protein: CASSIYGTSMAYNEQFF.

The chain links TRBV7-9 to TRBJ1-1, with unresolved D. The germline gives CDR1 SEHNR, CDR2 FQNEAQ (reference sequence). V shed 3 bases and J shed 1 base, with 6 bases lying between them. The CDR3 is made up of 13 amino acids. The CDR3 DNA sequence: TGTGCCAGCAGCTTGTCAGGGAACACTGAAGCTTTCTTT. Translation: CASSLSGNTEAFF. Together with reference TRBV7-9 and TRBJ1-1, the CDR3 gives the full variable domain: DTGVSQNPRHKITKRGQNVTFRCDPISEHNRLYWYRQTLGQGPEFLTYFQNEAQLEKSRLLSDRFSAERPKGSFSTLEIQRTEQGDSAMYLCASSLSGNTEAFFGQGTRLTVV.

This chain connects TRBV7-9 to TRBJ2-5; D is tentatively TRBD1 or TRBD2 (5 bases each). V was clipped by 11 bases and J by 1 base, with 17 bases between them. From germline, CDR1 is SEHNR and CDR2 FQNEAQ (reference sequence). The CDR3 extends over 14 amino acids. Written as DNA, the CDR3 is TGTGCCTATGAAGAATGGGACCCCCAAGAGACCCAGTACTTC. As protein: CAYEEWDPQETQYF.